This T cell receptor beta chain was obtained from a study of blood T cell repertoires in COVID-19. Overall study: From the United States, Italy and Spain came samples of acute and convalescent COVID-19. PBMCs, B-cell-depleted T cells, or T cells provided the cDNA or gDNA that made up the material.

Measured with immunoSEQ multiplex PCR; TCRdb has only the in-frame clones, and not every one. The sample yields more than 200,000 clones, around 83% seen once. V was pared by 2 bases and J by 5 bases, with 10 bases between. CDR3 length equals 14 residues. In germline, CDR1 is MNHNS, CDR2 SASEGT. The sequencing input was peripheral blood. The rearrangement joins TRBV6-1 to TRBJ2-1; D is uncertain. The receptor was derived from a man aged 80 or over with acute or convalescent COVID-19. In DNA, the CDR3 is TGTGCCAGCAGTGAACAGAAAATTAACAATGAGCAGTTCTTC. As protein: CASSEQKINNEQFF.